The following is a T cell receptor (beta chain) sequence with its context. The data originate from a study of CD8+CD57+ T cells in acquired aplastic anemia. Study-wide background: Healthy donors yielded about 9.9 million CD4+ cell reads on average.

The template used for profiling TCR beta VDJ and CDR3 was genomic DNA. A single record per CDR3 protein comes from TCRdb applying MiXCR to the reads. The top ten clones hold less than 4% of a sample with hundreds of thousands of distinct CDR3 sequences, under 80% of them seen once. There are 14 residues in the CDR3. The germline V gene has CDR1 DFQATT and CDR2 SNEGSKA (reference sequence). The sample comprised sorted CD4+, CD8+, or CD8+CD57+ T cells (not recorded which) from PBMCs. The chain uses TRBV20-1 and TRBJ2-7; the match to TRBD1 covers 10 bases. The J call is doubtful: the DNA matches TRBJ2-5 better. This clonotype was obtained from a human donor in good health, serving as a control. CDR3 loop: CSASPGQGFETQYF. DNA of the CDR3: TGCAGTGCTTCCCCGGGACAGGGGTTTGAGACCCAGTACTTC.